This TCR beta chain comes out of a study of T cell changes during pregnancy in multiple sclerosis. The repertoire was sequenced with immunoSEQ multiplex PCR; TCRdb's copy has only in-frame clones and lacks some. This table holds 15,000 to 20,000 clones, around 89% found once. Germline assignment: CDR1 SGHNT and CDR2 YENEEA. The CDR3 contains 14 residues. The ends lost 4 bases at V and 4 bases at J; junction bases unmatched: 3. This specimen was CD8+ T cells from peripheral blood mononuclear cells, taken in the second trimester of pregnancy. This TCR came from a female donor in good health, enrolled as a control in a pregnancy study. The chain links TRBV11-3 to TRBJ2-7; 11 nucleotides align to TRBD1. CDR3 amino acids: CASSYGTGGYEQYF. The CDR3 DNA follows: TGTGCCAGCAGCTACGGGACAGGGGGTTACGAGCAGTACTTC.